These 4 T cell receptor beta chains originate from one sample sequenced in a study of blood T cell repertoires in COVID-19. Sequenced by immunoSEQ multiplex PCR; TCRdb stores in-frame clones only, minus some. The sample lists about 370,000 clones; more than 80% were seen once. The sequencing input was peripheral blood. These receptors were taken from a woman aged 25 to 39 with COVID-19, enrolled during active disease.

This clone occurred a few times. This chain uses TRBV5-1 with TRBJ2-1; possibly TRBD1 for D (5 bases). Germline V gene data show CDR1 as SGHRS and CDR2 as YFSETQ. Trimming took 3 bases from V and 2 from J, leaving 15 bases between them. The CDR3 consists of 16 residues. CDR3 residues: CASSYRTWGTYNEQFF. Written as DNA, the CDR3 is TGCGCCAGCAGCTACCGGACATGGGGAACCTACAATGAGCAGTTCTTC.

This chain joins TRBV27 and TRBJ1-4; 9 positions match TRBD1. The CDR3 is 18 amino acids. CDR1 and CDR2 (germline): MNHEY, SMNVEV (reference sequence). The V gene end was trimmed by 10 bases and the J gene end by 0 bases; junction bases not matched to a gene: 15. The CDR3 protein is CATPSHRDRVATNEKLFF. DNA for the CDR3: TGTGCCACCCCCTCTCACCGGGACAGGGTTGCAACTAATGAAAAACTGTTTTTT.

The chain links TRBV28 to TRBJ1-5; a weak D match, TRBD1 (6 bases). CDR1 is MDHEN and CDR2 is SYDVKM in the germline V gene. Trimming removed 6 bases at V and 5 bases at J, with 11 bases between. This CDR3 has 13 residues. CDR3 residues: CASRKQGDQPQHF. For the CDR3, the DNA is TGTGCCAGCAGGAAACAGGGAGATCAGCCCCAGCATTTT.

This clone has just one count. The chain recombines TRBV28 with TRBJ2-1; D remains ambiguous. Germline CDR1 and CDR2: MDHEN and SYDVKM. The CDR3 covers 14 residues. Between the trimmed V and J ends, which lost 7 bases and 4 bases, there was a span of 14 bases. This CDR3 is CASTRVGVYNEQFF. Here the CDR3 DNA reads TGTGCCAGCACTCGGGTTGGAGTTTACAATGAGCAGTTCTTC. Filled out from reference TRBV28 and TRBJ2-1, the complete variable domain reads DVKVTQSSRYLVKRTGEKVFLECVQDMDHENMFWYRQDPGLGLRLIYFSYDVKMKEKGDIPEGYSVSREKKERFSLILESASTNQTSMYLCASTRVGVYNEQFFGPGTRLTVL.